The entry below describes one T cell receptor beta chain. For TCRbeta, the library was prepared with unique molecular identifiers. TCRdb passed the PCR reads through MiXCR, listing each CDR3 protein once. The sample has roughly 89,000 distinct CDR3 sequences, 9.5% to 15% seen once; the top ten hold roughly 14%. These data belong to a study of T-cell reconstitution after alpha-beta-depleted transplantation in children. The CDR3 is 15 residues long. Trimming cost V 4 bases and J 0 bases; bases outside gene matches: 4. Germline-derived CDR1 and CDR2 are SGHNT and YYREEE (reference sequence). Sequenced material: PBMCs from the stem cell graft donor, taken from the stem cell graft. The chain combines TRBV5-4 with TRBJ2-7; 10 bases line up with TRBD2. The clonotype was recovered from a human donor who donated a stem cell graft to a child with inherited bone marrow failure. The CDR3 DNA sequence: TGTGCCAGCAGCCCACTAGCGGGAACCTCCTACGAGCAGTACTTC. This codes for CASSPLAGTSYEQYF.